The TCR beta chain described here comes from a study of shared clonotypes between healthy human individuals. The wider study: The plates for each donor numbered three CD4 naive, three CD4 memory, two CD8 naive and one CD8 memory.

Donors comprised healthy HIV-negative adults lacking recent acute infections or vaccinations. Libraries were prepared by immunoSEQ multiplex PCR; TCRdb keeps only in-frame clonotypes and omits some of them. The sample carries roughly 700,000 clones, around two thirds recorded once. Germline trimming cut 1 base from V and 4 bases from J; bases unmatched to any gene: 2. Germline lookup yields CDR1 SGHTA and CDR2 FQGNSA. The CDR3 consists of 15 residues. Of note for this clone: No antigen is known for it.

Study results and limitations: Relative to clonotypes present in all four donors, those not shared had lower generation probabilities. Rarefaction indicated that sorted-subset sequencing remained incomplete although depth was large.

The sequence was obtained from a woman in her twenties or thirties in good health. The chain uses TRBV7-2 and TRBJ2-7; TRBD2 aligns across 12 bases. What was sequenced was memory CD4+ T cells sorted from blood. Subset described: CD45RA-negative fraction. CDR3 sequence reads: CASSLVLAGGYEQYF. The CDR3, as DNA: TGTGCCAGCAGCTTAGTCCTAGCGGGAGGGTACGAGCAGTACTTC.